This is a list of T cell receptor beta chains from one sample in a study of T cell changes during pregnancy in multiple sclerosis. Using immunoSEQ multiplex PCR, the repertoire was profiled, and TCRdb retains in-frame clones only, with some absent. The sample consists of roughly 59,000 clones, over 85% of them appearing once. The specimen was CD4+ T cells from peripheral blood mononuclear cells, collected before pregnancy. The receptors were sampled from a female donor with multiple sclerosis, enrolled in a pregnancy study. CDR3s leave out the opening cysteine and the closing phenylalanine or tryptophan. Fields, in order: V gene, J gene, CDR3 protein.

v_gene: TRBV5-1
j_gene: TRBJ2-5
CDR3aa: ASSLESGTGHWAQY

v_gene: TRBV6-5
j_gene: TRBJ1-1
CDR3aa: ASSYGQNTEAF

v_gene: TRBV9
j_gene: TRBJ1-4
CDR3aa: ASSVDVGSEKLF

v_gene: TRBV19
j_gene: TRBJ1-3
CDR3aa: ASSSGDFSGNTIY

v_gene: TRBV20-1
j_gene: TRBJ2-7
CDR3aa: SAEWSYEQY

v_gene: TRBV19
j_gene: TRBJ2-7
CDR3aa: ASSIDSNYEQY

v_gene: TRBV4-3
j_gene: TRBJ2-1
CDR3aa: ASSQDLRTSGGNEQF

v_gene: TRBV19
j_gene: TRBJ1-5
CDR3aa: ASSIRPPTGIYQPQH

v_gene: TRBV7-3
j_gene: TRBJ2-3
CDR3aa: ASSPSGTVDTQY

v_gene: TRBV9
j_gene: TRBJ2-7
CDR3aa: ASSVEPTSGYYEQY

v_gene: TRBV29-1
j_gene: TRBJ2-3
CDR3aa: SVEASGDKDTQY

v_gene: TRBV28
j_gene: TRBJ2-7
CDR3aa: ASSVNGQYYEQY

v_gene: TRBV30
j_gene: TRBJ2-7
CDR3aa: AWSVRNDFTYEQY

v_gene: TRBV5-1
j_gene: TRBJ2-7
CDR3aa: ASSFREAYEQY

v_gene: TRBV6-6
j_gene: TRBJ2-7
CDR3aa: ASSHIYEQY

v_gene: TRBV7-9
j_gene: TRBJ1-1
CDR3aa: ASLLAAYTEAF

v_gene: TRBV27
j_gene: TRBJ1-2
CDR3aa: ASSLRQGYGYT

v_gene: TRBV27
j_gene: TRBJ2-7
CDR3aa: ASSLSTPGTYEQY

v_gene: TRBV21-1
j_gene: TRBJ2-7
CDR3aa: AIQGTSRCEQY

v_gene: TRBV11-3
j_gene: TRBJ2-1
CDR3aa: ASSLASTSGRSYNEQF